This TCR beta chain comes out of a study of cytomegalovirus exposure and HLA in healthy donors. The CDR3 is 14 amino acids. Points from the study as a whole: Listed as cytomegalovirus-associated were 164 TCR beta chains.

PCR used 60 Vbeta primers and 13 Jbeta primers. Profiling relied on immunoSEQ multiplex PCR, and the TCRdb table lists in-frame clones only, not all of them. The repertoire holds more than 85,000 clones, roughly two thirds seen once, with approximately 8% in the top ten. Remarks on this clone: No antigen is known for it.

The TCR originated in a man in his forties or fifties in good health and CMV-seronegative. Source material: PBMCs. The chain joins TRBV21-1 to TRBJ2-6; the table assigns TRBD1, which was not confirmed against the DNA. TRBV21-1 represents a pseudogene. CDR3 amino acids: CASSKAGTEPLLTF. CDR3 coding DNA: TGTGCCAGCAGCAAAGCGGGGACAGAGCCCTTGTTGACTTTC.